The next 21 T cell receptor beta chains were all read from a single sample in a study of cytomegalovirus exposure and HLA in healthy donors. Vbeta (60) and Jbeta (13) primers were used in the PCR. Measured with immunoSEQ multiplex PCR; TCRdb has only the in-frame clones, and not every one. The sample yields under 200,000 clones, 65% to 85% seen once. Sequencing was carried out using PBMCs. These receptors were obtained from a man in his fifties or sixties in good health and CMV-seronegative.

This chain connects TRBV18 to TRBJ2-1, with 8 bases fitting TRBD2. The CDR3 loop spans 16 amino acids. Per the germline V gene, CDR1 is KGHSH and CDR2 is LQKENI. V lost 2 bases to trimming and J lost 9 bases; unmatched junction nucleotides: 12. DNA of the CDR3: TGTGCCAGCTCACCATCTCAGCGGGGGTCCCGCGGTGAGCAGTTCTTC. The encoded protein is CASSPSQRGSRGEQFF.

This clone turned up a few times. The rearrangement joins TRBV6-1 to TRBJ2-7; weak D call: TRBD1 (6 bases). V lost 4 bases and J lost 0, with 13 bases in between. Germline V gene sequence: CDR1 MNHNS, CDR2 SASEGT. The length of the CDR3 is 15 residues. As DNA, the CDR3 is TGTGCCAGCAGTGCCGGACAGTTTGCCTCCTACGAGCAGTACTTC. Translated: CASSAGQFASYEQYF.

This clone was counted a few times. The genes are TRBV6-5 and TRBJ1-5; tentative D call: TRBD1 (5 bases). CDR3 size: 14 residues. Trimming shortened V by 1 base and J by 7 bases, and 11 bases separated the two germline ends. Germline-derived CDR1 and CDR2 are MNHEY and SVGAGI. CDR3 protein: CASSYLTVTQPQHF. The DNA for the CDR3 is TGTGCCAGCAGTTACTTGACAGTAACGCAGCCCCAGCATTTT.

The chain combines TRBV29-1 with TRBJ2-2; D perhaps matches TRBD1 (5 bases). The length of the CDR3 is 13 residues. V shed 4 bases and J shed 1 base, with 7 bases lying between them. Germline CDR1 is SQVTM and CDR2 is ANQGSEA. In nucleotides, the CDR3 is TGCAGCGTTGGGGGCAGGAACACCGGGGAGCTGTTTTTT. It encodes CSVGGRNTGELFF.

This clone was seen once. The chain couples TRBV9 to TRBJ2-2; D is possibly TRBD2 (6 bases). V lost 7 bases and J lost 5, with 18 bases in between. Germline CDR1 is SGDLS and CDR2 is YYNGEE. CDR3 length: 15 amino acids. The CDR3 region is CASAPRDSGTGELFF. CDR3 in DNA: TGTGCCAGCGCACCGCGGGATTCGGGAACCGGGGAGCTGTTTTTT.

V is TRBV5-1 and J is TRBJ2-1, with TRBD2 identical over 8 bases. CDR1 and CDR2 (germline): SGHRS, YFSETQ. CDR3 size: 15 residues. V was pared by 4 bases and J by 3 bases, with 6 bases of the junction left unmatched. CDR3 amino acids: CASSGGGGFYNEQFF. CDR3 nucleotides: TGCGCCAGCAGCGGGGGCGGGGGGTTCTACAATGAGCAGTTCTTC.

The rearrangement uses TRBV7-9 and TRBJ2-7, with D possibly TRBD1 on 6 matching bases. The germline V gene has CDR1 SEHNR and CDR2 FQNEAQ (reference sequence). The CDR3 length is 14 residues. V gave up 0 bases and J gave up 6 bases, with 12 bases separating them. In nucleotides, the CDR3 is TGTGCCAGCAGCTTAGCGGGGGCGAGGAGCGAGCAGTACTTC. It codes for CASSLAGARSEQYF.

The count of this clone is one. The V gene is TRBV10-1, the J gene TRBJ1-6; 7 bases are a match to TRBD1. The CDR3 runs to 14 residues. The V and J ends lost 4 bases and 5 bases, in that order; junction bases with no gene match: 2. The germline gives CDR1 WNHNN, CDR2 SYGVQD (reference sequence). CDR3 DNA: TGCGCCAGCAGTGTGGGACAGAATAATTCACCCCTCCACTTT. Protein product: CASSVGQNNSPLHF.

This chain uses TRBV5-8 with TRBJ2-5; no firm D call. The CDR3 is made up of 12 amino acids. Per the germline V gene, CDR1 is SGHTS and CDR2 is YDEGEE. V lost 4 bases and J lost 4, with 8 bases in between. The CDR3 sequence: CASSPIRETQYF. The CDR3 DNA follows: TGTGCCAGCAGCCCTATACGAGAGACCCAGTACTTC.

The chain couples TRBV6-6 to TRBJ1-1; D remains unclear. Trimming stripped 10 bases from V and 4 bases from J, with 10 bases between. CDR3 length: 11 amino acids. The germline gives CDR1 MNHNY, CDR2 SVGAGI (reference sequence). CDR3 sequence: CATRLPTEAFF. The CDR3 DNA follows: TGTGCCACCCGTCTCCCCACTGAAGCTTTCTTT.

The count of this clone is one. One end of the junction does not line up with germline, which may come from a read error. The chain links TRBV5-1 to TRBJ2-7, with 10 bases that match TRBD1. The CDR3 consists of 15 residues. CDR1 and CDR2 (germline): SGHRS, YFSETQ. The CDR3 DNA is TGCGCCAGCAGCTTGGAGGGGACAGGGGCCTACGAGCAGTCCTTC. Protein: CASSLEGTGAYEQSF. Combining the CDR3 with reference TRBV5-1 and TRBJ2-7 gives the whole variable domain KAGVTQTPRYLIKTRGQQVTLSCSPISGHRSVSWYQQTPGQGLQFLFEYFSETQRNKGNFPGRFSGRQFSNSRSEMNVSTLELGDSALYLCASSLEGTGAYEQSFGPGTRLTVT.

This chain uses TRBV11-2 with TRBJ1-3; D possibly corresponds to TRBD1 (5 bases). The germline CDR1 and CDR2 sequences are SGHAT and FQNNGV. With 4 bases removed from V and 0 bases from J, the gap between germline ends came to 13 bases. CDR3 length equals 16 residues. The CDR3 protein is CASSSSGGISGNTIYF. The CDR3 DNA sequence: TGTGCCAGCAGCTCCTCTGGGGGGATCTCTGGAAACACCATATATTTT.

The chain has TRBV5-4 and TRBJ1-1; no firm D call. V was shortened by 4 bases and J by 5 bases, with 15 bases between the two germline ends. In germline, CDR1 is SGHNT, CDR2 YYREEE (reference sequence). There are 14 residues in the CDR3. Written as DNA, the CDR3 is TGTGCCAGCAGCCTTCCGGCAGGTGGAACTGAAGCTTTCTTT. The encoded protein is CASSLPAGGTEAFF.

This chain links TRBV5-5 with TRBJ2-2, with 11 bases that match TRBD2. The CDR3 covers 15 residues. Germline trimming cut 2 bases from V and 4 bases from J; bases unmatched to any gene: 1. From germline, CDR1 is SGHKS and CDR2 YYEKEE (reference sequence). Written as DNA, the CDR3 is TGTGCCAGCAGCTTTCTAGCGGGGGGCACCGGGGAGCTGTTTTTT. Protein sequence: CASSFLAGGTGELFF.

The V and J genes are TRBV30 and TRBJ1-5; TRBD1 aligns across 7 bases. The CDR3 totals 15 residues. V shed 0 bases, J shed 3 bases, and the junction held 5 bases outside the gene matches. The germline V gene has CDR1 GTSNPN and CDR2 SVGIG (reference sequence). The DNA of the CDR3 is TGTGCCTGGAGTGTAGGGGGCCTCTACAATCAGCCCCAGCATTTT. It encodes CAWSVGGLYNQPQHF.

V and J are TRBV23-1 and TRBJ1-2; TRBD1 aligns across 7 bases. TRBV23-1 is annotated as an ORF whose role is uncertain. The trim removed 2 bases at V and 5 bases at J, leaving 5 bases unmatched. The CDR3 consists of 14 residues. The CDR3 nucleotides are TGCGCCAGCAGTCAAGGCGACAGGGTATATGGCTACACCTTC. It is translated as CASSQGDRVYGYTF.

This clone was counted a single time. The chain combines TRBV5-1 with TRBJ2-5; 8 bases are shared with TRBD1. Trimming took 4 bases from V and 2 from J; bases not matched to a gene: 4. CDR3 length: 14 amino acids. The V gene's germline CDR1 is SGHRS and CDR2 YFSETQ. This CDR3 reads CASSKRTGQETQYF. DNA for the CDR3: TGCGCCAGCAGCAAGAGGACAGGGCAAGAGACCCAGTACTTC.

The rearrangement links TRBV5-1 to TRBJ1-2; D gene ambiguous. The V gene lost 2 bases and the J gene lost 3 bases, with 11 bases spanning the gap. Germline V lookup: CDR1 SGHRS, CDR2 YFSETQ. CDR3 length: 14 residues. CDR3 nucleotide sequence: TGCGCCAGCAGCTTAAGGATCGGGGACTATGGCTACACCTTC. Residues: CASSLRIGDYGYTF. Combining the CDR3 with reference TRBV5-1 and TRBJ1-2 gives the whole variable domain KAGVTQTPRYLIKTRGQQVTLSCSPISGHRSVSWYQQTPGQGLQFLFEYFSETQRNKGNFPGRFSGRQFSNSRSEMNVSTLELGDSALYLCASSLRIGDYGYTFGSGTRLTVV.

This clone was observed once. The CDR3 does not end in the conserved phenylalanine or tryptophan, so this is likely a read error. The limits of the CDR3 on the DNA are not certain, so only TCRdb's listed CDR3 is given. The rearrangement joins TRBV20-1 to TRBJ2-7; the D segment call TRBD1 is taken from the table without a DNA check. The length of the CDR3 is 9 amino acids, counting both ends. Germline V gene data show CDR1 as DFQATT and CDR2 as SNEGSKA (reference sequence). The CDR3 reads CSAIGGQGC.

V usage is TRBV18 and J usage is TRBJ2-5; 9 bases line up with TRBD1. V lost 5 bases to trimming and J lost 5 bases; unmatched junction nucleotides: 9. The CDR3 covers 15 residues. Germline lookup yields CDR1 KGHSH and CDR2 LQKENI. CDR3 region: CASSSTGGFWETQYF. CDR3 DNA sequence: TGTGCCAGCTCATCGACAGGGGGATTTTGGGAGACCCAGTACTTC.

The chain joins TRBV11-3 to TRBJ2-7; D may be TRBD2 (6 bases). The CDR3 has 14 amino acids. V shed 0 bases and J shed 2 bases, with 8 bases lying between them. Germline V gene data show CDR1 as SGHNT and CDR2 as YENEEA. The CDR3 loop is CASSLDGGTYEQYF. The CDR3 DNA reads as TGTGCCAGCAGCTTAGACGGGGGAACCTACGAGCAGTACTTC. Full variable domain (rest looked up from reference TRBV11-3 and TRBJ2-7): EAGVVQSPRYKIIEKKQPVAFWCNPISGHNTLYWYLQNLGQGPELLIRYENEEAVDDSQLPKDRFSAERLKGVDSTLKIQPAELGDSAVYLCASSLDGGTYEQYFGPGTRLTVT.